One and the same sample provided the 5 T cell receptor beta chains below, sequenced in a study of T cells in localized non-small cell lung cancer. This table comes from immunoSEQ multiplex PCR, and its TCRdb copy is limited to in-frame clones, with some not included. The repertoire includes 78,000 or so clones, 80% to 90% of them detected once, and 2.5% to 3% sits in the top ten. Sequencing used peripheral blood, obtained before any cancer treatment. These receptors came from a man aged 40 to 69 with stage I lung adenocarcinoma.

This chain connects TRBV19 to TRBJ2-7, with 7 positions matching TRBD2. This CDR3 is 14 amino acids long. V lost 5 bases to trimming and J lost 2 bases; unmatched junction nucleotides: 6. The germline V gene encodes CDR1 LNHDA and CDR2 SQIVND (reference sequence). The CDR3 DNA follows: TGTGCCAGTAGTTCCAGACTAGCCACCTACGAGCAGTACTTC. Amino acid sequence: CASSSRLATYEQYF.

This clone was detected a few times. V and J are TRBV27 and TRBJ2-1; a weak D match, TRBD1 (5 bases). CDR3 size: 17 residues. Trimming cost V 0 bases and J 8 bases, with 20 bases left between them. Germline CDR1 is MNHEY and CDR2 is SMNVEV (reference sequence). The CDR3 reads CASSLSVTDPFGDEQFF. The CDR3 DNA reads TGTGCCAGCAGTTTATCCGTGACAGATCCCTTTGGGGATGAGCAGTTCTTC.

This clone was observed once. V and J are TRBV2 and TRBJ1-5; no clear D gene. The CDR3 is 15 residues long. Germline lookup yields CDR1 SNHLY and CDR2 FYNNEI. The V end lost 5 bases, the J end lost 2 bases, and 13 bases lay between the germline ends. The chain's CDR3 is CASSLRASGNQPQHF. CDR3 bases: TGTGCCAGCAGTCTTCGGGCCTCGGGCAATCAGCCCCAGCATTTT.

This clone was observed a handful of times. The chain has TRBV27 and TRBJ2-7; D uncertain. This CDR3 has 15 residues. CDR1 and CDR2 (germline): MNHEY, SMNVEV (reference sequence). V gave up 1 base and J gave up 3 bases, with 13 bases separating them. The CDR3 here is CASSLFFSHNYEQYF. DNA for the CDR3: TGTGCCAGCAGTTTATTTTTTTCTCACAACTACGAGCAGTACTTC.

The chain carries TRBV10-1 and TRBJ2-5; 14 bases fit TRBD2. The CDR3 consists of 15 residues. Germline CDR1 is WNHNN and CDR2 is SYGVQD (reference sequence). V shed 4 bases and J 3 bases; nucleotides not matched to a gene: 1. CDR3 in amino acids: CASSAGLAGEETQYF. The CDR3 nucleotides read TGCGCCAGCAGTGCGGGACTAGCGGGGGAAGAGACCCAGTACTTC.